Listed below are T cell receptor beta chains from one sample, sequenced in a study of blood T cell repertoires in COVID-19. Data came from immunoSEQ multiplex PCR; TCRdb stores just in-frame clones and leaves some out. The table records roughly 160,000 clones, around 85% of them present only once. Sequencing input: PBMCs or T cells enriched from blood (not recorded which). The receptors come from a woman aged 40 to 50 with acute COVID-19. The CDR3 runs from the conserved cysteine through the conserved F or W. Fields, in order: V gene, J gene, clone size, D gene, CDR3 DNA, CDR3 protein. D genes are given only for firm matches. Clone size is shown for a subset of rows, as once, few, many or a class of expanded clone.

V: TRBV5-1; J: TRBJ1-1; size: .; D: .; DNA: TGCGCCAGCAGCTTGGGGTCAGGTCAGGGGCGGAGCACTGAAGCTTTCTTT; CDR3: CASSLGSGQGRSTEAFF
V: TRBV19; J: TRBJ2-3; size: .; D: TRBD2; DNA: TGTGCCAGTAGTATACGGATTAGCGGGAGTGTGAAGGATACGCAGTATTTT; CDR3: CASSIRISGSVKDTQYF
V: TRBV24-1; J: TRBJ2-3; size: .; D: TRBD2; DNA: TGTGCCACCAGTGCTAGCGGGATCACAGATACGCAGTATTTT; CDR3: CATSASGITDTQYF
V: TRBV7-9; J: TRBJ2-3; size: few; D: TRBD2; DNA: TGTGCCAGCAGCGTCGGGGGGATCGGCACAGATACGCAGTATTTT; CDR3: CASSVGGIGTDTQYF
V: TRBV3-1/TRBV3-2; J: TRBJ2-7; size: .; D: .; DNA: TGTGCCAGCAGCCCGGGGGCGGGGGCCTACGAGCAGTACTTC; CDR3: CASSPGAGAYEQYF
V: TRBV5-6; J: TRBJ1-1; size: .; D: .; DNA: TGTGCCAGCAGCCCATTGGGGCCGGATAACACTGAAGCTTTCTTT; CDR3: CASSPLGPDNTEAFF
V: TRBV2; J: TRBJ1-5; size: .; D: .; DNA: TGTGCCAGCAGTGAGTCCACTTTAAGCAATCAGCCCCAGCATTTT; CDR3: CASSESTLSNQPQHF
V: TRBV7-7; J: TRBJ2-3; size: once; D: .; DNA: TGTGCTAGCAGCTTAGAAGCTAGCCTCACAGATACGCAGTATTTT; CDR3: CASSLEASLTDTQYF
V: TRBV9; J: TRBJ2-1; size: once; D: .; DNA: TGTGCCAGCAGCGTAGAGCTAAGCTCCTACAATGAGCAGTTCTTC; CDR3: CASSVELSSYNEQFF
V: TRBV5-1; J: TRBJ1-1; size: .; D: .; DNA: TGCGCCAGCAGCCCACTCATTAACAGTGGGACTGAAGCTTTCTTT; CDR3: CASSPLINSGTEAFF
V: TRBV9; J: TRBJ2-5; size: .; D: TRBD1; DNA: TGTGCCAGCAGCGTAGATATGGGGACAGAAGAGACCCAGTACTTC; CDR3: CASSVDMGTEETQYF
V: TRBV27; J: TRBJ2-7; size: .; D: TRBD1; DNA: TGTGCCAGTGCACAGGGGGCGGGTTACGAGCAGTACTTC; CDR3: CASAQGAGYEQYF
V: TRBV5-6; J: TRBJ2-1; size: once; D: .; DNA: TGTGCCAGCAGCTTGGAGTCTCCAAGCATCTACAATGAGCAGTTCTTC; CDR3: CASSLESPSIYNEQFF
V: TRBV4-1; J: TRBJ2-7; size: .; D: TRBD2; DNA: TGCGCCAGCAGCCAAGTCCCCACTTTAGCGGGAGCTTTTTCCGAGCAGTACTTC; CDR3: CASSQVPTLAGAFSEQYF
V: TRBV30; J: TRBJ1-2; size: .; D: TRBD1; DNA: TGTGCCTGGACTCGGACAGGGTTTAGTGGCTACACCTTC; CDR3: CAWTRTGFSGYTF
V: TRBV4-2; J: TRBJ2-5; size: once; D: TRBD2; DNA: TGTGCCAGCAGCCAAGAGCCTAGCGGGAGTGGAGGAGAGACCCAGTACTTC; CDR3: CASSQEPSGSGGETQYF
V: TRBV5-6; J: TRBJ1-5; size: once; D: TRBD1; DNA: TGTGCCAGCAGCCTTAGGACAGGGGGCAATCAGCCCCAGCATTTT; CDR3: CASSLRTGGNQPQHF
V: TRBV7-9; J: TRBJ2-1; size: once; D: .; DNA: TGTGCCAGCAGCTTCGGGAAGTATGAGCAGTTCTTC; CDR3: CASSFGKYEQFF
V: TRBV7-9; J: TRBJ1-2; size: .; D: TRBD1; DNA: TGTGCCAGCAGCCCCGACAGGGCATCTGGCTACACCTTC; CDR3: CASSPDRASGYTF
V: TRBV3-1/TRBV3-2; J: TRBJ2-1; size: .; D: TRBD2; DNA: TGTGCCAGCAGCCTAAGGGGTGGACTAGCGGGAGGTAACGATGAGCAGTTCTTC; CDR3: CASSLRGGLAGGNDEQFF
V: TRBV4-1; J: TRBJ1-2; size: .; D: TRBD1; DNA: TGCGCCAGCAGCCAAGTGGGACAGGAAGCTAACTATGGCTACACCTTC; CDR3: CASSQVGQEANYGYTF
V: TRBV29-1; J: TRBJ1-2; size: .; D: .; DNA: TGCAGCGTTGAGCCTTTGAGGTCGCCCAGTAACTATGGCTACACCTTC; CDR3: CSVEPLRSPSNYGYTF
V: TRBV7-3; J: TRBJ2-3; size: .; D: TRBD1; DNA: TGTGCCAGCAGCTTGGGACAGGGGTGGACAGATACGCAGTATTTT; CDR3: CASSLGQGWTDTQYF
V: TRBV5-1; J: TRBJ1-6; size: .; D: .; DNA: TGCGCCAGCAGCTTGGCGCGGGAAGAGGGACCCCTCCACTTT; CDR3: CASSLAREEGPLHF
V: TRBV7-9; J: TRBJ1-3; size: .; D: .; DNA: TGTGCCAGCAGCTTAGGAGTTCCGGGAAACACCATATATTTT; CDR3: CASSLGVPGNTIYF
V: TRBV9; J: TRBJ1-2; size: once; D: .; DNA: TGTGCCAGCAGCACACAGGACAGACGCTACACCTTC; CDR3: CASSTQDRRYTF
V: TRBV6-5; J: TRBJ1-2; size: once; D: .; DNA: TGTGCCAGCGCCCGGACGGGGGTAAGCGGCTACACCTTC; CDR3: CASARTGVSGYTF